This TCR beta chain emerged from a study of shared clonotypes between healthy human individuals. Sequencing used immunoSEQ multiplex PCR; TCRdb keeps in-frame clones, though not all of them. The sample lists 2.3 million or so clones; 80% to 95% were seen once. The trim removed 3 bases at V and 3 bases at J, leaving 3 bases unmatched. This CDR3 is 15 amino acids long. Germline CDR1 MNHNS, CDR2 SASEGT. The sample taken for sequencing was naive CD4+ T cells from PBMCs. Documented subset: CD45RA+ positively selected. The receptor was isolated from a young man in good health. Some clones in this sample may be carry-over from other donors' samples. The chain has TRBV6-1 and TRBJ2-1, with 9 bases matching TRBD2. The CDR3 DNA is TGTGCCAGCAGTGAGACTAGCGGTTTCTACAATGAGCAGTTCTTC. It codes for CASSETSGFYNEQFF.